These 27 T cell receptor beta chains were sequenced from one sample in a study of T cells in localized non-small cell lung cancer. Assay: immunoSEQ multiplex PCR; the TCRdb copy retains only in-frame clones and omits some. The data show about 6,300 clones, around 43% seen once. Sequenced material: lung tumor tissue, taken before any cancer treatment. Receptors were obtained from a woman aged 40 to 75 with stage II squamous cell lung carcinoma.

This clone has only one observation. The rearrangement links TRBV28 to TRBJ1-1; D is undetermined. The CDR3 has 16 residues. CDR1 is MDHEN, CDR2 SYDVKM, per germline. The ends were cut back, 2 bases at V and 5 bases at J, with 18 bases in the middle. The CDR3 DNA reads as TGTGCCAGCAGTTTAAGTAATCTTGTTTTTGGGACTGAAGCTTTCTTT. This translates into CASSLSNLVFGTEAFF.

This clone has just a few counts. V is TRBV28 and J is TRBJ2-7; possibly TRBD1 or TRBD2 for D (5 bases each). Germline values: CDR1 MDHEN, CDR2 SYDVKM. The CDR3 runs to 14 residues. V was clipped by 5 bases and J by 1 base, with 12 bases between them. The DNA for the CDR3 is TGTGCCAGCAGTCAGCCGGGGCAGTCCTACGAGCAGTACTTC. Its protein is CASSQPGQSYEQYF. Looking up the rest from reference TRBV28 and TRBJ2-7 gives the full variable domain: DVKVTQSSRYLVKRTGEKVFLECVQDMDHENMFWYRQDPGLGLRLIYFSYDVKMKEKGDIPEGYSVSREKKERFSLILESASTNQTSMYLCASSQPGQSYEQYFGPGTRLTVT.

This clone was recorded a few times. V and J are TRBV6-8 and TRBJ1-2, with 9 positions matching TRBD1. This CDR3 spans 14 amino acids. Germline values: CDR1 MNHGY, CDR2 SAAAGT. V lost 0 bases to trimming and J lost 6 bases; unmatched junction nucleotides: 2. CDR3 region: CASSYSRQGDGYTF. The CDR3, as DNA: TGTGCCAGCAGTTACTCCCGACAGGGGGATGGCTACACCTTC.

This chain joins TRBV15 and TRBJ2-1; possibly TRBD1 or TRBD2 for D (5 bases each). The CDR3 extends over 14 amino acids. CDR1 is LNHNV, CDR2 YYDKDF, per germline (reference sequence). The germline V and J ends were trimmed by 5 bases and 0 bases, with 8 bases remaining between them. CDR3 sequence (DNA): TGTGCCACCAGCTCTGGGACCTCCTACAATGAGCAGTTCTTC. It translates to CATSSGTSYNEQFF.

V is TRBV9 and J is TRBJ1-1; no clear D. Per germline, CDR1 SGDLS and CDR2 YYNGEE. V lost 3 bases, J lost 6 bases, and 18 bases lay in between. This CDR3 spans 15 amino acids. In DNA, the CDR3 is TGTGCCAGCAGCGCTATGATCAAAGGGAGCGCTGAAGCTTTCTTT. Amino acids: CASSAMIKGSAEAFF.

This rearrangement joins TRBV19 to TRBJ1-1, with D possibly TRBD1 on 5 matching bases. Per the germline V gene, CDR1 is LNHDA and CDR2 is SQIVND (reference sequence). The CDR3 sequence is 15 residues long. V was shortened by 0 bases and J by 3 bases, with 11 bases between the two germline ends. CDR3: CASSIDQGRDTEAFF. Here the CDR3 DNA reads TGTGCCAGTAGTATAGACCAGGGTAGGGACACTGAAGCTTTCTTT.

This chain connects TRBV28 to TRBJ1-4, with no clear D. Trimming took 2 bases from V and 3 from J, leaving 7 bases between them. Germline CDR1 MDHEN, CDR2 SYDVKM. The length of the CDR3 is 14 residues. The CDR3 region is CASSLVVSNEKLFF. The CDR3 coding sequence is TGTGCCAGCAGTTTAGTAGTATCTAATGAAAAACTGTTTTTT. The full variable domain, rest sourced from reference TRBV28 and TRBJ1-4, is DVKVTQSSRYLVKRTGEKVFLECVQDMDHENMFWYRQDPGLGLRLIYFSYDVKMKEKGDIPEGYSVSREKKERFSLILESASTNQTSMYLCASSLVVSNEKLFFGSGTQLSVL.

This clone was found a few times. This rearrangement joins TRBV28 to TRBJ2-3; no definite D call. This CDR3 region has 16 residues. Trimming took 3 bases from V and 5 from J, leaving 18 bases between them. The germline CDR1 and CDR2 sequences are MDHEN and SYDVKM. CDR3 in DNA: TGTGCCAGCAGTTTTAGGGTCGGCAGCGACCTAGATACGCAGTATTTT. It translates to CASSFRVGSDLDTQYF.

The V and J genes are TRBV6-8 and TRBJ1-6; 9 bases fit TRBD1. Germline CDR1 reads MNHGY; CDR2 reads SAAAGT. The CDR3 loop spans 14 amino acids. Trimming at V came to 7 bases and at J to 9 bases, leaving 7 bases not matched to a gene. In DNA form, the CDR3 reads TGTGCCAGCACCACCGGGACAGGGACTTCACCCCTCCACTTT. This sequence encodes CASTTGTGTSPLHF.

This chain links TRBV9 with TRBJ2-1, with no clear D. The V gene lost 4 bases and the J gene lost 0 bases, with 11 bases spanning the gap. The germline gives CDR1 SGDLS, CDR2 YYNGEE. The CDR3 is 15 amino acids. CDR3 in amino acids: CASSLRATSYNEQFF. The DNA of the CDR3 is TGTGCCAGCAGCCTCCGGGCCACCTCCTACAATGAGCAGTTCTTC.

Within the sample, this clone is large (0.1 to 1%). CDR3 residues: CASSRGLADYNEQFF. The CDR3 DNA follows: TGTGCCAGCAGCCGCGGACTAGCGGATTACAATGAGCAGTTCTTC. The genes are TRBV11-3 and TRBJ2-1; 10 positions agree with TRBD2. V dropped 5 bases and J dropped 4; count of bases not matched to a gene: 5. The CDR3 has 15 amino acids. Germline CDR1 is SGHNT and CDR2 is YENEEA.

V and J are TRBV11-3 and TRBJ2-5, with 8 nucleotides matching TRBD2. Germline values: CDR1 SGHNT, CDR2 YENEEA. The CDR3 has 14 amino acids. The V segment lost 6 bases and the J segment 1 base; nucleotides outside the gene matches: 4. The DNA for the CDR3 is TGTGCCAGCAGTGCCGGGAGGGCCCAAGAGACCCAGTACTTC. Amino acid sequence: CASSAGRAQETQYF.

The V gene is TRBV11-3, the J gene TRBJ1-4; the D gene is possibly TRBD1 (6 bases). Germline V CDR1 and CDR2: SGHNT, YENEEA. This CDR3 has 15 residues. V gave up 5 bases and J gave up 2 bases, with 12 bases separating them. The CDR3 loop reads CASSVTGSTNEKLFF. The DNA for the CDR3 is TGTGCCAGCAGCGTAACAGGGAGCACTAATGAAAAACTGTTTTTT. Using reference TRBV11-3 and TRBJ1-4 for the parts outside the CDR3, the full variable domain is EAGVVQSPRYKIIEKKQPVAFWCNPISGHNTLYWYLQNLGQGPELLIRYENEEAVDDSQLPKDRFSAERLKGVDSTLKIQPAELGDSAVYLCASSVTGSTNEKLFFGSGTQLSVL.

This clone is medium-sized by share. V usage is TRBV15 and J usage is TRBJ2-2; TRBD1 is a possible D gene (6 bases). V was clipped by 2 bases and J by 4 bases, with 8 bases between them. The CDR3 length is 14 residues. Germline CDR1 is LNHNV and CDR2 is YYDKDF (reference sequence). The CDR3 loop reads CATSRQGTTGELFF. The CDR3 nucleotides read TGTGCCACCAGCAGACAGGGGACCACCGGGGAGCTGTTTTTT. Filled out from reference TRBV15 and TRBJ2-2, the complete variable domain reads DAMVIQNPRYQVTQFGKPVTLSCSQTLNHNVMYWYQQKSSQAPKLLFHYYDKDFNNEADTPDNFQSRRPNTSFCFLDIRSPGLGDTAMYLCATSRQGTTGELFFGEGSRLTVL.

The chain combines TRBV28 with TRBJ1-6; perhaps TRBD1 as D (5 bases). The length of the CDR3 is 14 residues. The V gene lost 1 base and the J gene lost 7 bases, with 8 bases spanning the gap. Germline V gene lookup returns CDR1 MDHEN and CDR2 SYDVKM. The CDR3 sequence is CASSLSGRNSPLHF. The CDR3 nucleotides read TGTGCCAGCAGTTTATCAGGGAGGAATTCACCCCTCCACTTT.

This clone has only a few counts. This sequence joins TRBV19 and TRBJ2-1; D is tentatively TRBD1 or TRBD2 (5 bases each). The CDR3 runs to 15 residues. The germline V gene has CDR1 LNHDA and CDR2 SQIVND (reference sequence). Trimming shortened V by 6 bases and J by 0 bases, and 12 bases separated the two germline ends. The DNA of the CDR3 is TGTGCCAGTAGCGGACGGGGCAGCTCCTACAATGAGCAGTTCTTC. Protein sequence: CASSGRGSSYNEQFF.

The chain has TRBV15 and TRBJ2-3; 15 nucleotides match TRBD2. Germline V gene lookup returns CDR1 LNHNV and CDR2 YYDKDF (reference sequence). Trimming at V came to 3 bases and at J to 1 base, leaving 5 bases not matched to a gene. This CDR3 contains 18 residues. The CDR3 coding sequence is TGTGCCACCAGCAGGGGACTAGCGGGGGGCAGGGGCACAGATACGCAGTATTTT. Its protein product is CATSRGLAGGRGTDTQYF.

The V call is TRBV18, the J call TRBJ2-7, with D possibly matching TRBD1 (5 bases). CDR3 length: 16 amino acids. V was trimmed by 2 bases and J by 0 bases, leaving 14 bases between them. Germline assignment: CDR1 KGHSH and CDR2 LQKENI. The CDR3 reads CASSPSAGKVSYEQYF. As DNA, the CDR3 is TGTGCCAGCTCACCATCCGCAGGGAAGGTCTCCTACGAGCAGTACTTC.

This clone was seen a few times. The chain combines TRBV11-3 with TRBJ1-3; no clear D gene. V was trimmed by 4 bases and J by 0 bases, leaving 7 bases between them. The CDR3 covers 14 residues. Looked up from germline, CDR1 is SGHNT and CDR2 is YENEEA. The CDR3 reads CASSSGSSGNTIYF. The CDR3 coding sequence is TGTGCCAGCAGCTCGGGGAGCTCTGGAAACACCATATATTTT.

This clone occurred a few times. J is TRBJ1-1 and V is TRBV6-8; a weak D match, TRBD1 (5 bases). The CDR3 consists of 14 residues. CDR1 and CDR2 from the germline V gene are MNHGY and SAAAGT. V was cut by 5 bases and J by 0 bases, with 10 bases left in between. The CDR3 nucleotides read TGTGCCAGCAGTCCAGGGATTTTGAACACTGAAGCTTTCTTT. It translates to CASSPGILNTEAFF.

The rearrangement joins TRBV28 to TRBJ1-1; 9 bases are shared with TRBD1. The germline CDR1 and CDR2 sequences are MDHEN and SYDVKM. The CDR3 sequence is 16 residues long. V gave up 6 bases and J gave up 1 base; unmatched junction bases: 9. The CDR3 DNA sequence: TGTGCCAGCAGACCTACCGGGACAGGGAAGAACACTGAAGCTTTCTTT. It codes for CASRPTGTGKNTEAFF. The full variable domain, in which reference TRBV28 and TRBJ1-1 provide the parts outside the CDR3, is DVKVTQSSRYLVKRTGEKVFLECVQDMDHENMFWYRQDPGLGLRLIYFSYDVKMKEKGDIPEGYSVSREKKERFSLILESASTNQTSMYLCASRPTGTGKNTEAFFGQGTRLTVV.

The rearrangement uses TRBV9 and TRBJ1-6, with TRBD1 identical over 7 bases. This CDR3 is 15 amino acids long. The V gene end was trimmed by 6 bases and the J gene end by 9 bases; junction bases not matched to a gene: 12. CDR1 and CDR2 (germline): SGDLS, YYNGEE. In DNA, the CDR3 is TGTGCCAGCACCTACTTGACAGGGACCGGTTCACCCCTCCACTTT. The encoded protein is CASTYLTGTGSPLHF.

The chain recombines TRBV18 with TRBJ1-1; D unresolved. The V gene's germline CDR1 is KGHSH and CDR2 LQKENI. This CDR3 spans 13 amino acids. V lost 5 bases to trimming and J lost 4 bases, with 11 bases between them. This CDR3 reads CASSVGSRTEAFF. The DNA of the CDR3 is TGTGCCAGCTCAGTCGGTTCGCGCACTGAAGCTTTCTTT.

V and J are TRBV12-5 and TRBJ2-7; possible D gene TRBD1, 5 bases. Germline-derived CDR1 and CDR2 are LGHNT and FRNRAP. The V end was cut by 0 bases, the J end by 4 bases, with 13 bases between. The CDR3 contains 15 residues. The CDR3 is CASGLVLGQKYEQYF. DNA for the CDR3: TGTGCTAGTGGTTTGGTATTGGGGCAGAAGTACGAGCAGTACTTC. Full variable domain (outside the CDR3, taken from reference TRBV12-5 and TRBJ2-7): DARVTQTPRHKVTEMGQEVTMRCQPILGHNTVFWYRQTMMQGLELLAYFRNRAPLDDSGMPKDRFSAEMPDATLATLKIQPSEPRDSAVYFCASGLVLGQKYEQYFGPGTRLTVT.

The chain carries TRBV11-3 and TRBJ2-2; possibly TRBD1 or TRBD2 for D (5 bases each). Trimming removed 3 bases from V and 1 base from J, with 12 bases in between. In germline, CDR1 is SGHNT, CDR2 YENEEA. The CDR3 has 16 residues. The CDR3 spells CASSLAGTVNTGELFF. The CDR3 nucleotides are TGTGCCAGCAGCTTGGCCGGGACGGTGAACACCGGGGAGCTGTTTTTT.

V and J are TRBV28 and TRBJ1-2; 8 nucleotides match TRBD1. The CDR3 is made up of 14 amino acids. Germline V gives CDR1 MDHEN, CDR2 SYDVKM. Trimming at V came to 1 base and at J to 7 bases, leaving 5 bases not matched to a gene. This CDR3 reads CASSLSDREGGYTF. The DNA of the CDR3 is TGTGCCAGCAGTTTATCGGACAGGGAGGGTGGCTACACCTTC.

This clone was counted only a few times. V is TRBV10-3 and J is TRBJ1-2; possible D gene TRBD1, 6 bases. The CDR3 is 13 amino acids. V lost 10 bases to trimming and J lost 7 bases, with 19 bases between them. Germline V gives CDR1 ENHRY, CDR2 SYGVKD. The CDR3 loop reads CASLARTALGYTF. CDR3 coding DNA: TGTGCCAGCTTAGCGAGGACAGCTCTTGGCTACACCTTC.